What follows are 14 T cell receptor beta chains derived from one specimen sequenced in a study of cytomegalovirus exposure and HLA in healthy donors. The PCR ran on 60 Vbeta and 13 Jbeta primers. TCRdb's table, derived via immunoSEQ multiplex PCR, lists solely in-frame clones and lacks some. This sample yields about 160,000 clones, of which over 70% are seen a single time; around 7% belongs to the top ten. The specimen sequenced was PBMCs. These TCRs come from a middle-aged woman in good health and CMV-seropositive.

This clone was recorded a few times. CDR3 nucleotides: TGTGCCAGTTCGGGGGGGTTCGGTGGCTACACCTTC. Translation gives CASSGGFGGYTF. The chain uses TRBV6-6 and TRBJ1-2; D may be TRBD1 (5 bases). The germline gives CDR1 MNHNY, CDR2 SVGAGI (reference sequence). The CDR3 length is 12 residues. The germline V and J ends were trimmed by 9 bases and 7 bases, with 15 bases remaining between them.

The chain is built from TRBV6-5 and TRBJ1-2; D perhaps matches TRBD1 (5 bases). This CDR3 is built from 14 residues. Germline V gene sequence: CDR1 MNHEY, CDR2 SVGAGI. V shed 7 bases and J shed 5 bases, with 17 bases lying between them. The CDR3 region is CASMEIGGGYGYTF. DNA for the CDR3: TGTGCCAGCATGGAGATCGGGGGAGGGTATGGCTACACCTTC.

This CDR3 is CASSPPSGNTIYF. Written as DNA, the CDR3 is TGTGCCAGCAGCCCCCCGTCTGGAAACACCATATATTTT. This rearrangement joins TRBV5-4 to TRBJ1-3; D call uncertain. CDR3 length equals 13 residues. Germline CDR1 reads SGHNT; CDR2 reads YYREEE (reference sequence). Trimming stripped 4 bases from V and 1 base from J, with 6 bases between.

The chain combines TRBV5-1 with TRBJ2-1; D is possibly TRBD1 (5 bases). In germline, CDR1 is SGHRS, CDR2 YFSETQ. The CDR3 sequence is 16 residues long. V lost 0 bases, J lost 3 bases, and 13 bases lay in between. CDR3 region: CASSLGLGLLYNEQFF. CDR3 coding DNA: TGCGCCAGCAGCTTGGGATTGGGGCTACTCTACAATGAGCAGTTCTTC.

Only a few counts were recorded for this clone. The V and J genes are TRBV2 and TRBJ1-3; D not resolved. CDR3 size: 14 residues. The germline V gene has CDR1 SNHLY and CDR2 FYNNEI. The ends were cut back, 4 bases at V and 1 base at J, with 8 bases in the middle. The CDR3 here is CASSGGWSGNTIYF. The DNA of the CDR3 is TGTGCCAGCAGTGGAGGGTGGTCTGGAAACACCATATATTTT.

The V and J genes are TRBV11-2 and TRBJ2-3; TRBD2 is a possible D gene (5 bases). Trimming left V 5 bases short and J 0 bases short, with 18 bases between. The CDR3 loop spans 17 amino acids. Germline loops: CDR1 SGHAT, CDR2 FQNNGV. The CDR3 sequence is CASSPGDGGYSTDTQYF. As DNA, the CDR3 is TGTGCCAGCAGCCCCGGTGATGGCGGGTATAGCACAGATACGCAGTATTTT.

This clone was observed once. CDR3 nucleotide sequence: TGTGCCAGCAGTTTTCGAGAGACCCAGTACTTC. Translating it yields CASSFRETQYF. V and J are TRBV6-5 and TRBJ2-5, with D uncertain. The CDR3 spans 11 residues. Trimming pared 4 bases from V and 4 bases from J, leaving 4 bases between. Per the germline V gene, CDR1 is MNHEY and CDR2 is SVGAGI.

The chain couples TRBV2 to TRBJ1-5; D is ambiguous. V lost 2 bases and J 2 bases, leaving 10 bases between the germline ends. The CDR3 consists of 15 residues. Germline-derived CDR1 and CDR2 are SNHLY and FYNNEI. The DNA of the CDR3 is TGTGCCAGCAGTGAACTTTCAGGTCGCAATCAGCCCCAGCATTTT. Residues: CASSELSGRNQPQHF.

The chain combines TRBV7-9 with TRBJ1-1; possibly TRBD1 for D (5 bases). The V gene's germline CDR1 is SEHNR and CDR2 FQNEAQ (reference sequence). Trimming took off 3 bases at V and 1 base at J, with 9 bases between the two ends. There are 14 residues in the CDR3. As DNA, the CDR3 is TGTGCCAGCAGCTTCTTCCAGGGGAACACTGAAGCTTTCTTT. This codes for CASSFFQGNTEAFF.

V and J are TRBV19 and TRBJ2-4; 10 positions match TRBD1. J was trimmed by 3 bases and V by 3 bases; bases with no gene match: 8. Looked up from germline, CDR1 is LNHDA and CDR2 is SQIVND (reference sequence). This CDR3 comprises 17 residues. CDR3 nucleotides: TGTGCCAGTAGTATGGAGCCGGGACAGGGGTACAAAAACATTCAGTACTTC. Its protein is CASSMEPGQGYKNIQYF.

Notes on this clone: One junction end does not reproduce the germline sequence, and a read error may be involved. CDR3 amino acids: CAWSGGQGIPSPDSGANGLTF. In DNA form, the CDR3 reads TGTGCCTGGAGCGGTGGACAGGGGATTCCTTCGCCTGACTCTGGGGCCAACGGCCTGACTTTC. This chain links TRBV30 with TRBJ2-6; 9 bases map to TRBD1. The CDR3 has 21 amino acids. Germline lookup yields CDR1 GTSNPN and CDR2 SVGIG (reference sequence).

For this clone: At the DNA level, this CDR3 is encoded by other sequences in the same sample as well. V and J are TRBV7-6 and TRBJ1-2, with 12 bases identical to TRBD1. CDR1 SGHVS and CDR2 FNYEAQ come from the germline V gene. The CDR3 has 15 residues. Trimming took 3 bases from V and 8 from J; bases not matched to a gene: 7. CDR3 residues: CASSLGTGGIEGYTF. The CDR3, as DNA: TGTGCCAGCAGCTTGGGGACAGGGGGCATTGAAGGCTACACCTTC. Based on the CDR3 plus reference TRBV7-6 and TRBJ1-2, the full variable domain is GAGVSQSPRYKVTKRGQDVALRCDPISGHVSLYWYRQALGQGPEFLTYFNYEAQQDKSGLPNDRFSAERPEGSISTLTIQRTEQRDSAMYRCASSLGTGGIEGYTFGSGTRLTVV.

This clone appeared once. The genes are TRBV5-3 and TRBJ2-2, with D maybe TRBD2 (5 bases). TRBV5-3 has ORF status, its function being uncertain. The V end was cut by 4 bases, the J end by 8 bases, with 9 bases between. This CDR3 spans 12 amino acids. This CDR3 reads CARSAWRGELFF. The CDR3 DNA reads TGTGCCAGAAGCGCGTGGAGGGGGGAGCTGTTTTTT.

This clone has a single count. This chain uses TRBV19 with TRBJ1-6; D is ambiguous. From germline, CDR1 is LNHDA and CDR2 SQIVND (reference sequence). V was pared by 11 bases and J by 0 bases, with 17 bases between. The CDR3 covers 16 residues. In DNA, the CDR3 is TGTGCCCTAAAGGATTCCAACAGCTCCTATAATTCACCCCTCCACTTT. Encoded protein: CALKDSNSSYNSPLHF.